This T cell receptor beta chain was captured by sequencing in a study of T cell responses to AZD1222 COVID-19 vaccine. Profiling relied on immunoSEQ multiplex PCR, and the TCRdb table lists in-frame clones only, not all of them. The sample records about 73,000 clones, 89% being singletons. With regard to this clone: What it binds is unknown.

General study findings and limits: Only six individuals given AZD1222 were seropositive at baseline. Clonal diversity may have been underestimated, and the donors were mostly white British, with more females than males.

Second doses that came at about 4 or about 12 weeks were put together. The TCR was taken from an adult who received the AZD1222 COVID-19 vaccine. The specimen comprised peripheral blood, sampled 28 days after the second AZD1222 dose.

DNA of the CDR3: TGTGCCAGCAGTTTGCCCAAGACCTACAATGAGCAGTTCTTC. This codes for CASSLPKTYNEQFF. The V call is TRBV28, the J call TRBJ2-1; no clear D gene. The CDR3 extends over 14 amino acids. Trimming shortened V by 3 bases and J by 2 bases, and 8 bases separated the two germline ends. Germline-derived CDR1 and CDR2 are MDHEN and SYDVKM.